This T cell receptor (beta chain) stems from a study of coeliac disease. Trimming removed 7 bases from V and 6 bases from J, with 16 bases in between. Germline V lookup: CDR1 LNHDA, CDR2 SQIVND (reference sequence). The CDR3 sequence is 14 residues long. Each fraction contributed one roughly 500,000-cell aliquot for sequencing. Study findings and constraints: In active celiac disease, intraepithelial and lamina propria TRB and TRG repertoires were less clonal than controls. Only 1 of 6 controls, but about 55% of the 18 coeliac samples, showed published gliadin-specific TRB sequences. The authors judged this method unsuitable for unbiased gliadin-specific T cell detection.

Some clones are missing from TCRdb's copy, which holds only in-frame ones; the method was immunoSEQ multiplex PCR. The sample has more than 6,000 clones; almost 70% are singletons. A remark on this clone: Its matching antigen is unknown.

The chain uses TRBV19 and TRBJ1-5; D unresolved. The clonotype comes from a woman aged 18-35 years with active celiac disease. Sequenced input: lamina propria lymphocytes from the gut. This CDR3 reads CASTGNSGGQPQHF. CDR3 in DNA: TGTGCCAGTACCGGGAATTCGGGCGGTCAGCCCCAGCATTTT.